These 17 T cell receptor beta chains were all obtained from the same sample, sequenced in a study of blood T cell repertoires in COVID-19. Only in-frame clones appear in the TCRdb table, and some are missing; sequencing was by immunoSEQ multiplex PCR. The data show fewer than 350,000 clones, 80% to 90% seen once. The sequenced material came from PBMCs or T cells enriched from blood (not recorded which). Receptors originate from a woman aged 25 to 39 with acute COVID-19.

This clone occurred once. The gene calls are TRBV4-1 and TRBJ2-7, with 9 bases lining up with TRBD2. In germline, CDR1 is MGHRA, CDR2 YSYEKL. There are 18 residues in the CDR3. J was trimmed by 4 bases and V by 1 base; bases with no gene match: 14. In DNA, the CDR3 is TGCGCCAGCAGCCAAGGGGCATTTATTAGCGGGAGTGGGTACGAGCAGTACTTC. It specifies CASSQGAFISGSGYEQYF.

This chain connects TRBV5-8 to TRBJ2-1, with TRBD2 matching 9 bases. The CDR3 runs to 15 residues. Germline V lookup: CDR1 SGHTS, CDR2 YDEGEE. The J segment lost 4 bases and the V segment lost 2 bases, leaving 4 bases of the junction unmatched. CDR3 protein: CASSFRTSDYNEQFF. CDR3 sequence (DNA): TGTGCCAGCAGCTTTAGGACTAGCGATTACAATGAGCAGTTCTTC.

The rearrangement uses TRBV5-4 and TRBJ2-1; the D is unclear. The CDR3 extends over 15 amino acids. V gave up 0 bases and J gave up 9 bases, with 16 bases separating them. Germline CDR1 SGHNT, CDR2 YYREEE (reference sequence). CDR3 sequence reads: CASSLDPAASSEQFF. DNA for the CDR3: TGTGCCAGCAGCTTGGACCCCGCGGCCTCAAGTGAGCAGTTCTTC. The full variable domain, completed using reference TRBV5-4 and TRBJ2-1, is ETGVTQSPTHLIKTRGQQVTLRCSSQSGHNTVSWYQQALGQGPQFIFQYYREEENGRGNFPPRFSGLQFPNYSSELNVNALELDDSALYLCASSLDPAASSEQFFGPGTRLTVL.

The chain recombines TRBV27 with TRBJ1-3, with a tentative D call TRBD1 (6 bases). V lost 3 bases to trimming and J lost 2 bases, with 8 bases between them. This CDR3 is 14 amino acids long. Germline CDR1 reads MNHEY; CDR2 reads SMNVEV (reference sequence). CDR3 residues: CASSFAGAGNTIYF. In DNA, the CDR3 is TGTGCCAGCAGTTTTGCAGGGGCTGGAAACACCATATATTTT.

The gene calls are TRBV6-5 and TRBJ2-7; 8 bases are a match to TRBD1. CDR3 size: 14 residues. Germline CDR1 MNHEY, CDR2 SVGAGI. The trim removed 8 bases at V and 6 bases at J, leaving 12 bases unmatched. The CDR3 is CASLSFGQGAEQYF. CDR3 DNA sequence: TGTGCCAGCCTGTCATTCGGACAGGGTGCCGAGCAGTACTTC.

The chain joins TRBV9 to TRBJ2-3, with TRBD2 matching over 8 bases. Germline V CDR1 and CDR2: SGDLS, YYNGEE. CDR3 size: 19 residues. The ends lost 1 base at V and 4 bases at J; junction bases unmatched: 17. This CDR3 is CASSVLGLAGQGNPDTQYF. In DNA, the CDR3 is TGTGCCAGCAGCGTACTGGGGCTAGCGGGTCAGGGGAACCCAGATACGCAGTATTTT. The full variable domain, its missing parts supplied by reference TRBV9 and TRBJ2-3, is DSGVTQTPKHLITATGQRVTLRCSPRSGDLSVYWYQQSLDQGLQFLIQYYNGEERAKGNILERFSAQQFPDLHSELNLSSLELGDSALYFCASSVLGLAGQGNPDTQYFGPGTRLTVL.

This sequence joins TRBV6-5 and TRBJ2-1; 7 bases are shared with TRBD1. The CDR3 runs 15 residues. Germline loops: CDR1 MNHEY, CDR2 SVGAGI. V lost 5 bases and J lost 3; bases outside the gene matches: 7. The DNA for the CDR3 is TGTGCCAGCAGTAAACTGGGGGACAGCTACAATGAGCAGTTCTTC. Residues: CASSKLGDSYNEQFF.

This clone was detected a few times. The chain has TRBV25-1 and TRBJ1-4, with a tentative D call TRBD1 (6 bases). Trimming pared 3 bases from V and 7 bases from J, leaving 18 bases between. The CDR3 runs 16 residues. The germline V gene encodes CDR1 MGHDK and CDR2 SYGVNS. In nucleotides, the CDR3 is TGTGCCAGCAGTGACTTTAGGCTACAGGGTAGTGAAAAACTGTTTTTT. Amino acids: CASSDFRLQGSEKLFF.

The CDR3 loop reads CASSGLRAGASPAQYF. CDR3 DNA sequence: TGTGCCAGCAGCGGGCTTCGAGCGGGGGCTTCTCCGGCGCAGTATTTT. The rearrangement joins TRBV5-6 to TRBJ2-3, with TRBD2 matching 8 bases. This CDR3 is 16 amino acids long. CDR1 is SGHDT and CDR2 is YYEEEE in the germline V gene. Trimming took 4 bases from V and 10 from J; bases not matched to a gene: 17. The full variable domain, completed using reference TRBV5-6 and TRBJ2-3, is DAGVTQSPTHLIKTRGQQVTLRCSPKSGHDTVSWYQQALGQGPQFIFQYYEEEERQRGNFPDRFSGHQFPNYSSELNVNALLLGDSALYLCASSGLRAGASPAQYFGPGTRLTVL.

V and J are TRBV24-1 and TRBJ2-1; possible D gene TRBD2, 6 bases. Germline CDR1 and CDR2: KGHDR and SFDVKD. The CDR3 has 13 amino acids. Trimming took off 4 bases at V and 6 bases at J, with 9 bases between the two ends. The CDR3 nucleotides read TGTGCCACCAGTGAGGCTAGCGTCAATGAGCAGTTCTTC. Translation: CATSEASVNEQFF.

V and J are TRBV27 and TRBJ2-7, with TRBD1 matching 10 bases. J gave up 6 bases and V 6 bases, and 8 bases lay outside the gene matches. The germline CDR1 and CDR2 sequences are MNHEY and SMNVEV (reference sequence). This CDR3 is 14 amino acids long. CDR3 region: CASSLGTGVGEQYF. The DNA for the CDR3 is TGTGCCAGCAGCCTAGGGACAGGGGTGGGCGAGCAGTACTTC.

The CDR3 spells CASPEGVTGELFF. The CDR3 nucleotides are TGTGCCAGCCCCGAGGGGGTGACCGGGGAGCTGTTTTTT. The gene calls are TRBV28 and TRBJ2-2; possibly TRBD1 for D (6 bases). There are 13 residues in the CDR3. Germline CDR1 MDHEN, CDR2 SYDVKM. V lost 8 bases, J lost 5 bases, and 12 bases lay in between.

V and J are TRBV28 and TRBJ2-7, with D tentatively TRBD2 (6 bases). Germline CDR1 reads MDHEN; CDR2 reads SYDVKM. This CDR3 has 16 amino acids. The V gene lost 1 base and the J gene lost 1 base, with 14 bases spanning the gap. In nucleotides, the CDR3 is TGTGCCAGCAGTTTATTAAAACTAGCTGATTCCTACGAGCAGTACTTC. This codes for CASSLLKLADSYEQYF.

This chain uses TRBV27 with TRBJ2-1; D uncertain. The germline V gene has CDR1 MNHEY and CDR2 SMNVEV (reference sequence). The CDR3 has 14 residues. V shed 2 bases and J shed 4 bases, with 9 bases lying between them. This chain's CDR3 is CASSLARSYNEQFF. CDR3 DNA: TGTGCCAGCAGTTTAGCCAGGTCGTACAATGAGCAGTTCTTC.

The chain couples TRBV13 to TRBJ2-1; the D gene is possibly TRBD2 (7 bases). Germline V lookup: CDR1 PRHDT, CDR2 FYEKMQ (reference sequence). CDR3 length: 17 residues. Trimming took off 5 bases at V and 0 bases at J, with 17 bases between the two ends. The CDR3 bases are TGTGCCAGCAGCCCGCGGACAGCTAGCGGCTCCTACAATGAGCAGTTCTTC. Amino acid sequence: CASSPRTASGSYNEQFF. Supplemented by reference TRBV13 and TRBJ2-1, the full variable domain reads AAGVIQSPRHLIKEKRETATLKCYPIPRHDTVYWYQQGPGQDPQFLISFYEKMQSDKGSIPDRFSAQQFSDYHSELNMSSLELGDSALYFCASSPRTASGSYNEQFFGPGTRLTVL.

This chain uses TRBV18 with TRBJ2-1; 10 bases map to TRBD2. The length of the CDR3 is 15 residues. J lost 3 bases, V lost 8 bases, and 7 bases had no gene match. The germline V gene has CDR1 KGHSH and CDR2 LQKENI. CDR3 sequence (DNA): TGTGCCAGCCTTTCTCTAGCGGGAGTCTACAATGAGCAGTTCTTC. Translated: CASLSLAGVYNEQFF. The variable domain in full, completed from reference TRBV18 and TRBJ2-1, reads NAGVMQNPRHLVRRRGQEARLRCSPMKGHSHVYWYRQLPEEGLKFMVYLQKENIIDESGMPKERFSAEFPKEGPSILRIQQVVRGDSAAYFCASLSLAGVYNEQFFGPGTRLTVL.

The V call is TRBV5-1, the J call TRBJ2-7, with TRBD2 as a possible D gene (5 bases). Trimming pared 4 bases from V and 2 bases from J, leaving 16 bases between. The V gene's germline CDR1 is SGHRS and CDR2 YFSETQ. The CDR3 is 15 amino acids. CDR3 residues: CASSQTPTTTYEQYF. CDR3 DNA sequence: TGCGCCAGCAGCCAGACACCGACTACAACCTACGAGCAGTACTTC.